These 24 T cell receptor beta chains share one sample of origin, sequenced in a study of PD-1 blockade in classical Hodgkin lymphoma (TCRdb year 2020). The sample's time point label, decoded: cycle 4 day 1 (C4D1), after 5 to 7 weeks of nivolumab. Every trial patient had relapsed following autologous stem cell transplantation, and prior brentuximab vedotin exposure was what differed among cohorts A, B and C. Library prep was done by the immunoSEQ multiplex PCR assay. TCRdb retrieved this table from immuneACCESS and kept in-frame rearrangements only. Not all clones are present; in checked studies, unresolved V genes account for under half, and no reason is known for the remainder. This sample has tens of thousands of clones in its table, and 60% to 80% of those were observed once. The biggest ten clones account for approximately 18% of the sample. This specimen was peripheral blood mononuclear cells (PBMCs), taken before the fourth cycle of nivolumab. The origin of the receptors is a human donor with classical Hodgkin lymphoma.

This chain joins TRBV12-5 and TRBJ2-5; 10 bases are shared with TRBD2. The trim removed 7 bases at V and 3 bases at J, leaving 5 bases unmatched. The germline V gene encodes CDR1 LGHNT and CDR2 FRNRAP. The length of the CDR3 is 14 residues. The CDR3 sequence: CASVRTSGEETQYF. The CDR3 DNA is TGTGCTAGTGTTCGGACTAGCGGCGAAGAGACCCAGTACTTC.

CDR3 sequence: CASSLWEETQYF. CDR3 DNA: TGTGCCAGCAGCTTGTGGGAAGAGACCCAGTACTTC. The chain combines TRBV5-6 with TRBJ2-5, with D uncertain. The ends were cut back, 1 base at V and 3 bases at J, with 4 bases in the middle. Germline V gene sequence: CDR1 SGHDT, CDR2 YYEEEE. The CDR3 covers 12 residues.

The chain uses TRBV10-2 and TRBJ1-2, with 7 bases aligning to TRBD1. V shed 4 bases, J shed 2 bases, and the junction held 4 bases outside the gene matches. Germline V CDR1 and CDR2: WSHSY, SAAADI. The CDR3 extends over 14 amino acids. CDR3 sequence reads: CASSGQGQNYGYTF. DNA for the CDR3: TGCGCCAGCAGTGGACAGGGACAAAACTATGGCTACACCTTC.

The chain has TRBV19 and TRBJ1-2; 9 bases are a match to TRBD1. There are 14 residues in the CDR3. Germline values: CDR1 LNHDA, CDR2 SQIVND (reference sequence). V lost 5 bases and J lost 8; bases outside the gene matches: 9. As DNA, the CDR3 is TGTGCCAGTAGTGCACAGGGGGCTGCGGGAGGCTACACCTTC. Translated: CASSAQGAAGGYTF.

This clone has only a few counts. The chain recombines TRBV10-2 with TRBJ2-3, with a tentative D call TRBD2 (6 bases). V was clipped by 3 bases and J by 5 bases, with 15 bases between them. This CDR3 has 15 residues. From germline, CDR1 is WSHSY and CDR2 SAAADI. The CDR3 loop is CASSERRGAEDTQYF. The DNA for the CDR3 is TGCGCCAGCAGTGAAAGGCGGGGCGCCGAAGATACGCAGTATTTT.

The chain links TRBV5-4 to TRBJ2-2; D is perhaps TRBD1 (6 bases). The CDR3 runs 14 residues. V lost 4 bases and J 5 bases, leaving 12 bases between the germline ends. Germline values: CDR1 SGHNT, CDR2 YYREEE (reference sequence). CDR3 coding DNA: TGTGCCAGCAGCCCGGACAGCCTGACCGGGGAGCTGTTTTTT. It specifies CASSPDSLTGELFF.

The CDR3 coding sequence is TGTGCCAGCACCGGGGATGCCCTCTACGAGCAGTACTTC. It specifies CASTGDALYEQYF. The chain recombines TRBV2 with TRBJ2-5, with D tentatively TRBD2 (5 bases). TRBJ2-7 explains the end of the DNA better; the J call may be wrong. The CDR3 has 13 amino acids. The germline gives CDR1 SNHLY, CDR2 FYNNEI.

This chain links TRBV11-3 with TRBJ1-2; no reliable D call. CDR3 length: 13 amino acids. Germline values: CDR1 SGHNT, CDR2 YENEEA. Trimming removed 1 base at V and 1 base at J, with 4 bases between. The chain's CDR3 is CASSLAVNYGYTF. CDR3 nucleotides: TGTGCCAGCAGCTTAGCGGTTAACTATGGCTACACCTTC.

The rearrangement uses TRBV2 and TRBJ2-1, with TRBD2 matching 9 bases. The CDR3 is made up of 16 amino acids. CDR1 is SNHLY and CDR2 is FYNNEI in the germline V gene. J gave up 8 bases and V 0 bases, and 8 bases lay outside the gene matches. The CDR3, as DNA: TGTGCCAGCAGTGAAGCGTCGAGCGGGAGGTCATATGAGCAGTTCTTC. This encodes CASSEASSGRSYEQFF.

The table lists this clone with a few counts. This sequence joins TRBV2 and TRBJ1-1; the D gene is possibly TRBD1 (6 bases). Germline V gene sequence: CDR1 SNHLY, CDR2 FYNNEI. The CDR3 spans 14 residues. V was clipped by 1 base and J by 4 bases, with 10 bases between them. CDR3 DNA sequence: TGTGCCAGCAGTGAAGTTAGCAGGGGCACTGAAGCTTTCTTT. Residues: CASSEVSRGTEAFF.

The chain recombines TRBV7-2 with TRBJ2-2, with D perhaps matching TRBD2 (6 bases). Germline V gives CDR1 SGHTA, CDR2 FQGNSA. The V end was cut by 3 bases, the J end by 1 base, with 6 bases between. This CDR3 has 14 residues. CDR3 protein: CASSFGGNTGELFF. As DNA, the CDR3 is TGTGCCAGCAGCTTCGGGGGGAACACCGGGGAGCTGTTTTTT.

This clone was seen only once. The chain combines TRBV19 with TRBJ1-2; 8 nucleotides line up with TRBD1. After removal of 9 bases from V and 2 bases from J, the junction contained 5 bases not matched to a gene. The CDR3 spans 13 residues. Germline CDR1 and CDR2: LNHDA and SQIVND (reference sequence). CDR3 bases: TGTGCCAGCACCGGACAGGGAAACTATGGCTACACCTTC. Protein product: CASTGQGNYGYTF.

The chain combines TRBV6-6 with TRBJ2-7; 11 positions match TRBD1. The length of the CDR3 is 15 residues. Per the germline V gene, CDR1 is MNHNY and CDR2 is SVGAGI (reference sequence). V gave up 10 bases and J gave up 4 bases; unmatched junction bases: 12. For the CDR3, the DNA is TGTGCCACCTCATCACCGGGACAGGGGGTTTACGAGCAGTACTTC. It encodes CATSSPGQGVYEQYF.

J is TRBJ2-7 and V is TRBV7-3; D gene uncertain. CDR3 size: 13 residues. Germline V gene lookup returns CDR1 SGHTA and CDR2 FQGTGA. V lost 3 bases to trimming and J lost 2 bases, with 8 bases between them. In DNA, the CDR3 is TGTGCCAGCAGCTTGCAGATAACCTACGAGCAGTACTTC. This encodes CASSLQITYEQYF.

This clone came up a few times. The chain employs TRBV30 and TRBJ1-1; no clear D gene. The CDR3 length is 12 residues. V was shortened by 3 bases and J by 7 bases, with 12 bases between the two germline ends. Looked up from germline, CDR1 is GTSNPN and CDR2 is SVGIG (reference sequence). CDR3 in amino acids: CAWREGVGEAFF. The CDR3, as DNA: TGTGCCTGGAGGGAGGGCGTGGGTGAAGCTTTCTTT.

This sequence joins TRBV27 and TRBJ1-2, with no clear D. CDR1 MNHEY and CDR2 SMNVEV come from the germline V gene (reference sequence). V lost 3 bases, J lost 4 bases, and 12 bases lay in between. This CDR3 is 14 amino acids long. CDR3 sequence: CASSFRGTIYGYTF. CDR3 coding DNA: TGTGCCAGCAGTTTCAGAGGTACCATCTATGGCTACACCTTC.

As regards this clone: A much larger clone differs from this one at a single base, so this may be a read error. Other DNA sequences from this sample encode an identical CDR3 as well. The chain links TRBV19 to TRBJ2-1; 11 bases agree with TRBD2. The CDR3 consists of 13 residues. Trimming took 3 bases from V and 10 from J; bases not matched to a gene: 2. Germline CDR1 reads LNHDA; CDR2 reads SQIVND (reference sequence). The CDR3 DNA sequence: TGTGCCAGTAGTATTCGGACTAGCGGGGAGCAGTTCTTC. Residues: CASSIRTSGEQFF.

On this clone: The identical CDR3 is also encoded by other nucleotide sequences in the sample. This chain connects TRBV7-6 to TRBJ1-1; D is undetermined. Germline CDR1 reads SGHVS; CDR2 reads FNYEAQ. V was cut by 2 bases and J by 5 bases, with 9 bases left in between. This CDR3 has 13 amino acids. CDR3 DNA: TGTGCCAGCAGCTTATCGCAGAGGACTGAAGCTTTCTTT. It specifies CASSLSQRTEAFF.

The rearrangement links TRBV5-1 to TRBJ1-4; D is unresolved. The germline V and J ends were trimmed by 4 bases and 5 bases, with 6 bases remaining between them. CDR3 length: 12 amino acids. Germline V gene sequence: CDR1 SGHRS, CDR2 YFSETQ. The CDR3 DNA sequence: TGCGCCAGCAGCGGCGAGAATGAAAAACTGTTTTTT. It specifies CASSGENEKLFF.

In its sample, this clone was seen once. The junction differs from germline at one of its ends, possibly a read error. The chain couples TRBV7-7 to TRBJ2-2; 13 bases are a match to TRBD2. The CDR3 covers 16 residues. The V gene's germline CDR1 is SSHAT and CDR2 FNYEAQ (reference sequence). The CDR3 reads CASSARLAGGTGELFF. The DNA of the CDR3 is TGTGCTAGCAGCGCCAGACTAGCGGGAGGAACCGGGGAGCTGTTTTTT.

The V and J genes are TRBV21-1 and TRBJ2-1; TRBD2, the D gene given by the table, was not confirmed from the DNA. TRBV21-1 is a pseudogene. The CDR3 contains 16 residues. In DNA form, the CDR3 reads TGTGCCAGCAGCCCCCCGGGGAGCGGCTTTTACAATGAGCAGTTCTTC. Protein: CASSPPGSGFYNEQFF.

This chain connects TRBV19 to TRBJ2-2, with 8 bases fitting TRBD2. Trimming at V came to 4 bases and at J to 9 bases, leaving 13 bases not matched to a gene. Germline V lookup: CDR1 LNHDA, CDR2 SQIVND (reference sequence). There are 16 residues in the CDR3. The CDR3 spells CASSTISGGPVRELFF. In nucleotides, the CDR3 is TGTGCCAGTAGTACAATATCGGGAGGGCCTGTCCGGGAGCTGTTTTTT.

A few counts support this clone. The chain recombines TRBV10-1 with TRBJ2-3, with a tentative D call TRBD2 (6 bases). The CDR3 covers 15 residues. CDR1 and CDR2 (germline): WNHNN, SYGVQD (reference sequence). V lost 2 bases, J lost 2 bases, and 11 bases lay in between. This chain's CDR3 is CASSEKGTLTDTQYF. The CDR3 DNA reads as TGCGCCAGCAGTGAGAAGGGGACTCTCACAGATACGCAGTATTTT.

This chain joins TRBV15 and TRBJ1-1, with no clear D. The germline V gene has CDR1 LNHNV and CDR2 YYDKDF (reference sequence). The CDR3 length is 16 residues. V lost 0 bases and J 2 bases, leaving 13 bases between the germline ends. CDR3 residues: CATSRDRAPINTEAFF. The CDR3 nucleotides read TGTGCCACCAGCAGAGATCGGGCCCCAATCAACACTGAAGCTTTCTTT.